This T cell receptor (beta chain) was profiled in a study of cytomegalovirus exposure and HLA in healthy donors (dated by TCRdb to the late 2010s). For context, the study as a whole: An earlier analysis of about 530 of the donors reported approximately 300 Gb of sequence data and some 110 million unique TCR beta sequences obtained from around 170 million T cells. Roughly 300 gigabases of sequencing data and around 88 million unique TCR sequences made up an early release that covered approximately 700 HLA-typed donors. Of the roughly 420 genotyped donors, 65% to 90% were placed in the genetic ancestry cluster associated with self-reported Caucasian donors. The study aimed to test whether cataloging public T cell receptors could reveal signatures of past pathogen exposure. The study used immunosequencing to profile the T cell repertoires of more than 650 subjects and linked those repertoires to cytomegalovirus serostatus. Besides the first cohort of roughly 640 subjects, a separate validation cohort made up of 120 different subjects was used. To predict cytomegalovirus infection status, the study combined high-throughput TCR immunosequencing, statistical association of individual TCRs with disease status, and machine learning. To study patterns of TCR occurrence, a later analysis re-analyzed previously published TCR beta repertoires from several hundred donors and added high-resolution HLA genotyping. In the later analysis, no new phenotypic data were used to find candidate immune exposures; instead, reliance was placed on TCR beta sequences and their occurrence across donors. An earlier analysis of 587 of the donors used high-throughput TCR beta sequencing to judge whether each TCR beta V gene segment behaved as functional or pseudogenic. Alongside the repertoire data, information on donor age, sex, ethnicity and CMV serostatus was compiled. In a later genetic analysis, genome-wide SNP genotypes for about 65% of the roughly 670 donors were used, and that subset was treated as a discovery cohort. Every repertoire in the discovery cohort had been generated on one and the same sequencing platform. Class I and class II HLA loci were covered by the typing at four-digit resolution. Typing coverage differed by locus: A, B, C, DRB1 and DQB1 were typed in about 629-630 donors, DQA1 in roughly 500, DPA1 in around 610, and DPB1 in 450 to 490. Several DR-DQ haplotypes were treated as single units for association and clustering because of strong linkage in the cohort. On average, around 200,000 unique TCR beta nucleotide sequences were sequenced per donor among several hundred genotyped donors of the cohort, with roughly 18% of those sequences being non-productive. Summary of the overall study and its limitations: The sequencing pipeline was judged likely to have produced a cluster of highly shared sequence variants as a technical artifact. Compared with equally common non-associated chains, HLA-associated TCR beta chains in a later analysis were more clonally expanded and had lower generation probabilities. In a later genetic analysis, fewer N-insertions in productive TCRs were reported among donors in an Asian-associated ancestry cluster than the roughly 700-donor mean. In the study, 150 to 200 TCR beta chains were listed as associated with cytomegalovirus. A further reported finding was that TCR beta sequences accurately predicted the HLA-A and HLA-B alleles for most subjects in the first cohort. A later analysis found that TCR association rates varied across HLA loci, with DRB1 alleles showing the most associated TCRs and HLA-C alleles the fewest. Across donors, most TCR sequences were observed very rarely, whereas some public TCRs were present in many individuals. The authors suggested that the approach could potentially be extended to other disease states and immunological phenotypes. A few of the identified cytomegalovirus-associated TCR beta chains were confirmed in vitro to be specific for cytomegalovirus antigens. In this cohort, only TCR beta chains were sequenced, and detectable features were limited by the absence of alpha or paired-chain data. A later analysis found that most CMV-associated TCR beta chains appeared HLA-restricted, with HLA associations seemingly driven largely by CMV exposure. Some IMGT-functional V segments, including TRBV6-2 and TRBV6-3, could not be told apart with the 87-base-pair reads, so those segments were excluded. The classifier was reported to diagnose cytomegalovirus status with high specificity and sensitivity in both the original and validation cohorts. The earlier analysis of around 600 of the donors excluded approximately 15 rarely observed V segments, including chromosome 9 orphons, because counts were too low. V-gene and J-gene trimming of TCR beta chains was associated with a missense DCLRE1C variant in a later genetic analysis, and the association was replicated in an independent cohort. For the cohort, immune exposure information was limited to CMV serostatus. HLA typing was unavailable for some donors at each locus, so association tests used only the typed subset. In a later analysis, several top co-occurrence clusters were reported to appear linked to parvovirus B19, influenza, CMV and Epstein-Barr virus. Correlated functional status among segregating V segments might reflect linkage disequilibrium, but an unknown experimental factor could not be ruled out. Presence/absence analyses assumed roughly uniform sequencing depth across donors, an assumption that may not hold. Assigning TCR associations to individual alleles was difficult when HLA alleles, especially DR and DQ, strongly co-occurred. In an earlier analysis of around 500 of the donors, most TCR beta V segments appeared in productive rearrangements about 87% or about 30% of the time, broadly matching IMGT annotations. At a false discovery rate of 0.05, a later analysis linked around 15,000 TCR beta sequences to specific HLA alleles.

For this clone: Its antigen is not yet known. Base qualities are not recorded, but no much larger clone differs from it by a single base.

The library relied on the immunoSEQ multiplex PCR assay. A mixture of 60 forward primers for TCR Vbeta segments and 13 reverse primers for TCR Jbeta segments was used in the multiplex PCR. The CDR3 region of rearranged TCR beta genes was amplified from genomic DNA by a multiplex PCR assay. The Illumina HiSeq System was used to sequence the amplified TCR beta libraries as 87-base-pair reads. The authors processed their data as follows. A later analysis counted some 80 million unique TCR beta chains across the 666 repertoires, and 10 million to 11 million of these chains were shared by at least two donors. To remove PCR and sequencing errors, raw reads were error-corrected and collapsed into unique sequences using a nearest-neighbor algorithm that merged closely related sequences. CDR3 sequences were aligned to IMGT reference sequences to assign V, D and J gene segments. For a sequence to be retained, a match of at least six nucleotides was required to both a V gene segment and a J gene segment. A rearrangement counted as productive if the CDR3 had no stop codons and remained in frame with V and J, and every other rearrangement counted as non-productive. Following IMGT convention, CDR3 was defined as the stretch from the second conserved V-encoded cysteine up to the conserved J-encoded phenylalanine. The earlier analysis of around 640 of the donors excluded sequences that lacked an unambiguous match to a single V gene segment. In an earlier analysis of approximately 590 of the donors, V segments were called functional above 56.7% productive rearrangements and were called segregating when the between-donor standard deviation exceeded 5%. A statistical classification framework was built to diagnose cytomegalovirus status from the catalog of TCR beta chain sequences. V and J gene assignment, in a later analysis, came from comparing TCR nucleotide sequences with IMGT/GENE-DB human TR gene sequences. Using the TCRdist pipeline, a later analysis assigned CDR3 sequences along with most-parsimonious VDJ recombination scenarios. A later analysis defined each TCR beta chain by its CDR3 amino acid sequence plus V-gene family, and excluded reads lacking a unique V-gene family. In a later analysis, 450 to 600 highly shared, low-generation-probability nucleotide sequences were removed to address suspected cross-contamination and a sequencing artifact. A later analysis calculated a clonal expansion index for each public chain from normalized within-repertoire ranks of inferred template counts. Generation probabilities in a later analysis came from a VDJ recombination model fitted to out-of-frame rearrangements, and those results were checked against IGoR. In a later analysis, TCR-TCR, TCR-HLA and TCR-CMV co-occurrence was scored with hypergeometric tests, and a repertoire-size bias correction was applied to TCR pairs. False discovery rates were estimated in a later analysis by permuting HLA or CMV assignments 20 times. In a later analysis, co-occurring TCRs were grouped using DBSCAN, and TCRdist sequence similarity was added for clustering within HLA-allele-positive subsets. Co-occurrence clustering excluded repertoires with fewer than 30,000 or more than 120,000 public chains, plus five with anomalous nucleotide sharing. TCRdb re-hosts the immuneACCESS table, in-frame sequences only. Its copies lack some clones; in the studies checked, an unresolved V gene accounts for under half of them, and the cause for the rest is not known. V and J calls and clone size follow that table, whereas D and trimming were derived from the DNA. The sample table records roughly 160,000 clones; 79% of these occur just once. The ten largest make up under 2.5% of the sample.

The cohort comprised 710 or so healthy bone marrow donors. Cohort members were all nominally healthy when sampled, although unrecorded immune exposures were likely present. The donor tested CMV seronegative and was one of the 352 seronegative cohort members. Each donor provided a peripheral blood sample, and peripheral blood mononuclear cells were used for TCR beta sequencing. The Qiagen DNeasy Blood Extraction Kit was used to extract genomic DNA from the blood cell samples. The germline V gene encodes CDR1 MGHRA and CDR2 YSYEKL. V and J lose 5 bases and 10 bases, and a span of 15 bases separates them. The CDR3 has 13 amino acids, counting the end cysteine and phenylalanine. Kept here is only the CDR3 DNA, which spans 39 bases and is read in frame from base 1.

The TCR comes from a man in his forties in good health and CMV-seronegative. Sequenced sample: PBMCs. The rearrangement combines TRBV4-1 with TRBJ2-1; TRBD2 could be the D gene, as 5 bases match. The CDR3 sequence is CASSFAEGGEQFF. The nucleotide sequence is TGCGCCAGCAGCTTCGCCGAGGGCGGGGAGCAGTTCTTC.